Each of the 15 T cell receptor beta chains below was sequenced from the same sample in a study of blood T cell repertoires in COVID-19 (dated by TCRdb to between 2020 and 2021). Preparation of the library involved the immunoSEQ multiplex PCR assay. TCRdb's version of the immuneACCESS table is confined to in-frame rearrangements and falls short of the full clone set. An unresolved V gene accounts for under half of the shortfall where checked; the remainder is of unknown origin. The sample table holds over 250,000 clones, of which over 80% were seen once. The biggest ten clones account for about 10% of the sample. The sample consisted of peripheral blood. These receptors were obtained from an older woman with COVID-19, enrolled during active disease.

V and J are TRBV7-9 and TRBJ2-5; D call uncertain. Germline CDR1 SEHNR, CDR2 FQNEAQ (reference sequence). V lost 1 base to trimming and J lost 2 bases, with 8 bases between them. The CDR3 totals 14 residues. In DNA form, the CDR3 reads TGTGCCAGCAGCTTAGTACGGTTACAAGAGACCCAGTACTTC. Its translation is CASSLVRLQETQYF.

CDR3 DNA sequence: TGTGCCAGCAGTCGCATAACCAGGGCAGAGCTACTCTACGAGCAGTACTTC. Translation gives CASSRITRAELLYEQYF. The chain joins TRBV11-2 to TRBJ2-7, with a possible D match to TRBD1 (5 bases). Per the germline V gene, CDR1 is SGHAT and CDR2 is FQNNGV. This CDR3 has 17 residues. Trimming stripped 6 bases from V and 3 bases from J, with 24 bases between.

The chain joins TRBV19 to TRBJ1-1; D may be TRBD1 (6 bases). Trimming took 10 bases from V and 4 from J, leaving 16 bases between them. This CDR3 has 13 amino acids. CDR1 and CDR2 (germline): LNHDA, SQIVND (reference sequence). The CDR3, as DNA: TGTGCCACTAAACAGGGAATGTTCACTGAAGCTTTCTTT. Its translation is CATKQGMFTEAFF. The complete variable domain, with remaining parts taken from reference TRBV19 and TRBJ1-1, reads DGGITQSPKYLFRKEGQNVTLSCEQNLNHDAMYWYRQDPGQGLRLIYYSQIVNDFQKGDIAEGYSVSREKKESFPLTVTSAQKNPTAFYLCATKQGMFTEAFFGQGTRLTVV.

The chain employs TRBV5-4 and TRBJ2-3; a possible D gene is TRBD1 (6 bases). Germline loops: CDR1 SGHNT, CDR2 YYREEE (reference sequence). V lost 0 bases, J lost 4 bases, and 15 bases lay in between. This CDR3 is 16 amino acids long. The CDR3 loop is CASSLAPTWGPDTQYF. In nucleotides, the CDR3 is TGTGCCAGCAGCTTGGCACCGACCTGGGGGCCAGATACGCAGTATTTT.

The chain has TRBV2 and TRBJ2-5, with TRBD1 matching 9 bases. The CDR3 has 14 amino acids. Per germline, CDR1 SNHLY and CDR2 FYNNEI. V was pared by 6 bases and J by 5 bases, with 7 bases of the junction left unmatched. Here the CDR3 DNA reads TGTGCCAGCAGAAGGGACAGGGTGGGCGAGACCCAGTACTTC. This sequence encodes CASRRDRVGETQYF.

V gene TRBV19 combines with J gene TRBJ2-1, with 8 bases identical to TRBD2. Germline CDR1 reads LNHDA; CDR2 reads SQIVND (reference sequence). J was trimmed by 8 bases and V by 7 bases; bases with no gene match: 10. This CDR3 comprises 14 residues. CDR3 region: CASNSGGRWDEQFF. The CDR3, as DNA: TGTGCCAGTAATTCCGGCGGGAGGTGGGATGAGCAGTTCTTC.

V is TRBV5-4 and J is TRBJ2-7; TRBD2 matches 10 bases. CDR1 and CDR2 from the germline V gene are SGHNT and YYREEE (reference sequence). The CDR3 spans 15 residues. The V segment lost 1 base and the J segment 2 bases; nucleotides outside the gene matches: 3. CDR3 region: CASSLRGLAPYEQYF. CDR3 DNA: TGTGCCAGCAGCTTGAGGGGACTAGCGCCCTACGAGCAGTACTTC.

V gene TRBV27 combines with J gene TRBJ1-2; TRBD1 aligns across 7 bases. After removal of 4 bases from V and 8 bases from J, the junction contained 10 bases not matched to a gene. CDR3 length: 14 amino acids. Germline V gene lookup returns CDR1 MNHEY and CDR2 SMNVEV (reference sequence). This CDR3 reads CASSWDSLLGGYTF. DNA for the CDR3: TGTGCCAGCAGTTGGGACAGCCTCTTGGGGGGCTACACCTTC.

This rearrangement joins TRBV28 to TRBJ2-7, with 8 positions matching TRBD2. The CDR3 consists of 15 residues. Germline V lookup: CDR1 MDHEN, CDR2 SYDVKM. The trim removed 2 bases at V and 3 bases at J, leaving 6 bases unmatched. CDR3: CASSLPGLVVYEQYF. DNA for the CDR3: TGTGCCAGCAGTTTACCGGGACTAGTCGTCTACGAGCAGTACTTC.

The table lists this clone with a count of one. This chain links TRBV18 with TRBJ1-2; D remains ambiguous. The CDR3 is 15 amino acids. Trimming took off 6 bases at V and 3 bases at J, with 17 bases between the two ends. In germline, CDR1 is KGHSH, CDR2 LQKENI. CDR3 in amino acids: CASSLRTDHHYGYTF. CDR3 DNA: TGTGCCAGCTCCCTTAGAACAGACCACCACTATGGCTACACCTTC.

J is TRBJ2-5 and V is TRBV18, with 7 bases matching TRBD2. Germline V gene data show CDR1 as KGHSH and CDR2 as LQKENI. This CDR3 is built from 16 residues. Trimming cost V 6 bases and J 3 bases; bases outside gene matches: 13. The CDR3 bases are TGTGCCAGCTCTCTAGGACTAGGCCGAACTGAAGAGACCCAGTACTTC. This sequence encodes CASSLGLGRTEETQYF.

The gene calls are TRBV27 and TRBJ2-5; D is perhaps TRBD1 (6 bases). The CDR3 consists of 15 residues. The V gene lost 3 bases and the J gene lost 7 bases, with 18 bases spanning the gap. From germline, CDR1 is MNHEY and CDR2 SMNVEV (reference sequence). The CDR3 DNA sequence: TGTGCCAGCAGTTTCACCGAGGGGGTCCCCGCGACCCAGTACTTC. This gives the protein CASSFTEGVPATQYF.

On this clone: The same CDR3 is also encoded by other DNA sequences in this sample. The rearrangement uses TRBV28 and TRBJ1-5, with D possibly being TRBD1 (6 bases). Per the germline V gene, CDR1 is MDHEN and CDR2 is SYDVKM. V gave up 3 bases and J gave up 1 base, with 10 bases separating them. The CDR3 spans 15 residues. The CDR3 region is CASSLYRVSNQPQHF. CDR3 DNA sequence: TGTGCCAGCAGTTTGTACAGGGTAAGCAATCAGCCCCAGCATTTT.

The chain links TRBV14 to TRBJ1-6; 7 bases align to TRBD1. Germline V CDR1 and CDR2: SGHDN, FVKESK. CDR3 length equals 14 residues. J was trimmed by 11 bases and V by 2 bases; bases with no gene match: 6. This chain's CDR3 is CASSQRVQGPPLHF. CDR3 sequence (DNA): TGTGCCAGCAGCCAAAGGGTACAGGGGCCACCCCTCCACTTT.

The chain combines TRBV7-2 with TRBJ2-3; 7 bases agree with TRBD2. The CDR3 has 15 amino acids. CDR1 SGHTA and CDR2 FQGNSA come from the germline V gene. The ends lost 5 bases at V and 0 bases at J; junction bases unmatched: 5. CDR3 sequence reads: CASSPGTISTDTQYF. Written as DNA, the CDR3 is TGTGCCAGCAGCCCTGGGACTATCAGCACAGATACGCAGTATTTT.